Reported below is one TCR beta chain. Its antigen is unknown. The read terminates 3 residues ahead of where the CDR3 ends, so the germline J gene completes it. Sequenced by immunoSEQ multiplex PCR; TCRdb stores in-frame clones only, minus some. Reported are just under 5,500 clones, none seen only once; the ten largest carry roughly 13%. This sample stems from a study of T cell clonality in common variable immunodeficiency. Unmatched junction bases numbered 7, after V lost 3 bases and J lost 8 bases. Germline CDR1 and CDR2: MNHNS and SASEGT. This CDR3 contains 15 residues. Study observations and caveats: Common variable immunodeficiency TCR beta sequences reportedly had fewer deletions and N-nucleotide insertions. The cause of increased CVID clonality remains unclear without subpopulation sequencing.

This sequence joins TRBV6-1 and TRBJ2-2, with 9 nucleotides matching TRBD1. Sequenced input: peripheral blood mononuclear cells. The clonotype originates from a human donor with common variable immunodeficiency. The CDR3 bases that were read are TGTGCCAGCAGTGAGGGGACAGGGCAGTATGGGGAG. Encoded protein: CASSEGTGQYGE. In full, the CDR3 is CASSEGTGQYGELFF.